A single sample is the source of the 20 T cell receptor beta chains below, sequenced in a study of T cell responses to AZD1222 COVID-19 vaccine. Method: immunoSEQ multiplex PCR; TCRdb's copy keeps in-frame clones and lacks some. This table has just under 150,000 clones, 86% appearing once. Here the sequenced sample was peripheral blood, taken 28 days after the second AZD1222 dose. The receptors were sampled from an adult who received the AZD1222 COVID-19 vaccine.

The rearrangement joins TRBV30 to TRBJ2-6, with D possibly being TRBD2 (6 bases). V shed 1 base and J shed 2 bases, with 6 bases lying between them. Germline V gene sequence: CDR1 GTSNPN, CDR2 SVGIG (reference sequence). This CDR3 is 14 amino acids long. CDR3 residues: CAWSGGAGANVLTF. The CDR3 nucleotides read TGTGCCTGGAGTGGGGGGGCTGGGGCCAACGTCCTGACTTTC.

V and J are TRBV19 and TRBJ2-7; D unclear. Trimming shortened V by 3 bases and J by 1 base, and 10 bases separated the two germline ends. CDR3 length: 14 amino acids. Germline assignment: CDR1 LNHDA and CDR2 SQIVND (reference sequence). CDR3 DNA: TGTGCCAGTAGTATGAACAGCCGTTCCTACGAGCAGTACTTC. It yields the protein CASSMNSRSYEQYF.

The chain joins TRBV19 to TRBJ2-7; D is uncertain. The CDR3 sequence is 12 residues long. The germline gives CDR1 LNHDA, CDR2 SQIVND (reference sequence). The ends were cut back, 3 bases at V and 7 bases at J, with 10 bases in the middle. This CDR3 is CASSIPGVEQYF. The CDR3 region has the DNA TGTGCCAGTAGTATCCCTGGCGTAGAGCAGTACTTC.

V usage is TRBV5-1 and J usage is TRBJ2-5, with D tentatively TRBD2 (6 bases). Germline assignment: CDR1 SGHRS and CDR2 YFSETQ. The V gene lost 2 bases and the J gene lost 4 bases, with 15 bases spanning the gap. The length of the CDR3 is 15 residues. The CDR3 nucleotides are TGCGCCAGCAGCTTTTTTGGAGGGTCCGGAGAGACCCAGTACTTC. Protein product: CASSFFGGSGETQYF.

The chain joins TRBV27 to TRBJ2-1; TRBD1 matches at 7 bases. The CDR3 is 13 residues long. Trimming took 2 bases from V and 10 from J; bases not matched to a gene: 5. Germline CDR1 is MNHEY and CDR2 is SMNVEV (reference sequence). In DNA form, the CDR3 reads TGTGCCAGCAGTTTAGACAGGGAAAGGGAGCAGTTCTTC. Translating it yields CASSLDREREQFF.

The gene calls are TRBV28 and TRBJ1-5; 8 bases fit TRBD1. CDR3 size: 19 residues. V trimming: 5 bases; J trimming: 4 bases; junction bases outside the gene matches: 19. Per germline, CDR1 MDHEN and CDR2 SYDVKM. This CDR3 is CASSADDRGSGRRNQPQHF. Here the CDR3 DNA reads TGTGCCAGCAGTGCGGATGACAGGGGCTCCGGTCGCAGAAATCAGCCCCAGCATTTT.

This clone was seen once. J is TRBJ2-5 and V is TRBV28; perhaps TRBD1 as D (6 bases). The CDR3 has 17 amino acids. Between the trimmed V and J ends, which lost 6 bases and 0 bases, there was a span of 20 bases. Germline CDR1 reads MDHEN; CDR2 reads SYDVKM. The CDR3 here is CASSQRPGTPYQETQYF. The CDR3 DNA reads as TGTGCCAGCAGCCAACGCCCAGGGACACCGTACCAAGAGACCCAGTACTTC. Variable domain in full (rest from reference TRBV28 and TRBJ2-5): DVKVTQSSRYLVKRTGEKVFLECVQDMDHENMFWYRQDPGLGLRLIYFSYDVKMKEKGDIPEGYSVSREKKERFSLILESASTNQTSMYLCASSQRPGTPYQETQYFGPGTRLLVL.

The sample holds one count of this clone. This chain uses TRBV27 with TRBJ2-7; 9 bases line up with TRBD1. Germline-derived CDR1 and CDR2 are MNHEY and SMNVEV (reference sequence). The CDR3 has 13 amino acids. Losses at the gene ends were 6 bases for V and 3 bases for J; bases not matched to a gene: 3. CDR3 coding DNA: TGTGCCAGCAGAGGGACAGGGATCTACGAGCAGTACTTC. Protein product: CASRGTGIYEQYF.

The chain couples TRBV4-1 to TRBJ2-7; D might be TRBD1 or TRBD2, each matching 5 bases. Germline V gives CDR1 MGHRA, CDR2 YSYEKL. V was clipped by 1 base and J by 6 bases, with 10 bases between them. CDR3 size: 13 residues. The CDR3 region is CASSQVEGSEQYF. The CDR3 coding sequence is TGCGCCAGCAGCCAAGTCGAGGGGTCCGAGCAGTACTTC.

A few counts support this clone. The CDR3 protein is CSVNQNSAHSRYGYTF. As DNA, the CDR3 is TGCAGCGTCAACCAGAACAGTGCCCATTCCCGCTATGGCTACACCTTC. The chain uses TRBV29-1 and TRBJ1-2; D not certain. There are 16 residues in the CDR3. Germline CDR1 is SQVTM and CDR2 is ANQGSEA. V dropped 6 bases and J dropped 4 bases, with 24 bases sitting between them.

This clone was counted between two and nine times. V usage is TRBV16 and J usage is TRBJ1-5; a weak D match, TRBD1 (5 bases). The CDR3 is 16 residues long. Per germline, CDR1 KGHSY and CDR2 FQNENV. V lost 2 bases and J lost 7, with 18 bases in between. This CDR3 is CASSQPGSQGRQPQHF. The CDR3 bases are TGTGCCAGCAGCCAACCCGGAAGCCAGGGCCGCCAGCCCCAGCATTTT.

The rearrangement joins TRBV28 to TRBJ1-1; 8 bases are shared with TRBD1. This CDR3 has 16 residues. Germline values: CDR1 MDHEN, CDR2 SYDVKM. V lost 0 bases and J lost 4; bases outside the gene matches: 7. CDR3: CASSLWQGARGTEAFF. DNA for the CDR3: TGTGCCAGCAGTTTATGGCAGGGGGCGCGAGGCACTGAAGCTTTCTTT.

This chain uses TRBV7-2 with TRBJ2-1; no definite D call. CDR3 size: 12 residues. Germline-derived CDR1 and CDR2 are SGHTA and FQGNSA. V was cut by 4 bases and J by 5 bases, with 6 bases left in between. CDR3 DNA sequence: TGTGCCAGCAGCTCGCCTAACAATGAGCAGTTCTTC. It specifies CASSSPNNEQFF.

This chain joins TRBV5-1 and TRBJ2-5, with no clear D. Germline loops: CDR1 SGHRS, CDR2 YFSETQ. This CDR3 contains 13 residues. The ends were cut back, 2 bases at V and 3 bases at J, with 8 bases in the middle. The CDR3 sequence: CASSFAVEETQYF. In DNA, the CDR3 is TGCGCCAGCAGCTTCGCGGTGGAAGAGACCCAGTACTTC.

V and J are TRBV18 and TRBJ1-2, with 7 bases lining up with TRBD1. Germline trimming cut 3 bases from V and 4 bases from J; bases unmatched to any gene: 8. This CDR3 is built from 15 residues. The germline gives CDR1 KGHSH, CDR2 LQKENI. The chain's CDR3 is CASSPSGQNPYGYTF. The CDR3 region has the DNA TGTGCCAGCTCACCTTCGGGACAGAACCCCTATGGCTACACCTTC.

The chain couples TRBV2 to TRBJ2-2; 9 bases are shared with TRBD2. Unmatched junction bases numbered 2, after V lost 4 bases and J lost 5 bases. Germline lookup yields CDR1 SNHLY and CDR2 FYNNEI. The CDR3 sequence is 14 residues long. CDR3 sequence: CASSGTSATGELFF. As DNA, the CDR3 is TGTGCCAGCAGTGGGACTAGCGCGACCGGGGAGCTGTTTTTT.

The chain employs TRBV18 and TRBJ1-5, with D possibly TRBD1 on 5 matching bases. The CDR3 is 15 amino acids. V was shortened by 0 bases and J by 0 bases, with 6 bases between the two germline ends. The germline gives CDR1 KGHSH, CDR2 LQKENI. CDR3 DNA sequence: TGTGCCAGCTCACCACCAGGGGATAGCAATCAGCCCCAGCATTTT. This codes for CASSPPGDSNQPQHF.

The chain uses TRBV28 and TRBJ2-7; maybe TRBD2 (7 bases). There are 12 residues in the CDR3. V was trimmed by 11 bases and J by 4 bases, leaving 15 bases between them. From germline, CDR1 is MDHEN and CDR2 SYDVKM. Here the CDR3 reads CAWGRGRYEQYF. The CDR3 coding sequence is TGTGCCTGGGGGCGGGGGCGGTACGAGCAGTACTTC.

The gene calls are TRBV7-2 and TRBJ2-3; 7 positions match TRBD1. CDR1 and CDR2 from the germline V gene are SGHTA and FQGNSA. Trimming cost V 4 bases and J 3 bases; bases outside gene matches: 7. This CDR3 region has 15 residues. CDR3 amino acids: CASSSSRDSTDTQYF. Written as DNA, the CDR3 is TGTGCCAGCAGCTCGTCCCGGGACAGTACAGATACGCAGTATTTT. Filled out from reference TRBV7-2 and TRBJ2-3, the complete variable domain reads GAGVSQSPSNKVTEKGKDVELRCDPISGHTALYWYRQSLGQGLEFLIYFQGNSAPDKSGLPSDRFSAERTGGSVSTLTIQRTQQEDSAVYLCASSSSRDSTDTQYFGPGTRLTVL.

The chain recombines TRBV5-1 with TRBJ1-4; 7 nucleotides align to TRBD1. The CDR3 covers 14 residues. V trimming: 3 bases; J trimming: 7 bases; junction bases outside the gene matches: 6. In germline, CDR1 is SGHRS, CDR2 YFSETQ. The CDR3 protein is CASSSEGAGEKLFF. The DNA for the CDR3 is TGCGCCAGCAGCTCGGAGGGGGCTGGTGAAAAACTGTTTTTT.